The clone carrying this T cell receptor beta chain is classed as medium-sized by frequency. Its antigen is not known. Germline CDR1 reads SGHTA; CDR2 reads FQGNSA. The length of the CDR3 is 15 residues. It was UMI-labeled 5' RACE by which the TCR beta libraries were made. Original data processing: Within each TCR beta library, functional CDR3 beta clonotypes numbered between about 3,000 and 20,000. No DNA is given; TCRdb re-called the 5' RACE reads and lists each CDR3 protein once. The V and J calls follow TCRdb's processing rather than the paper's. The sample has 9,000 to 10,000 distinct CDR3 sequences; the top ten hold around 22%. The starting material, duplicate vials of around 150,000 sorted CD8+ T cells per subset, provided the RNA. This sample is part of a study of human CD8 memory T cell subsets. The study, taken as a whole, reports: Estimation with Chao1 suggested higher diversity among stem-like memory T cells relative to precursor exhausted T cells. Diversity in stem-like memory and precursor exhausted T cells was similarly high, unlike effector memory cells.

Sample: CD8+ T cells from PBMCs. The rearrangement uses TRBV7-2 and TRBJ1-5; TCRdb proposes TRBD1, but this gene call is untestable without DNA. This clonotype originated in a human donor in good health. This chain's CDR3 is CASSLAGQANQPQHF.